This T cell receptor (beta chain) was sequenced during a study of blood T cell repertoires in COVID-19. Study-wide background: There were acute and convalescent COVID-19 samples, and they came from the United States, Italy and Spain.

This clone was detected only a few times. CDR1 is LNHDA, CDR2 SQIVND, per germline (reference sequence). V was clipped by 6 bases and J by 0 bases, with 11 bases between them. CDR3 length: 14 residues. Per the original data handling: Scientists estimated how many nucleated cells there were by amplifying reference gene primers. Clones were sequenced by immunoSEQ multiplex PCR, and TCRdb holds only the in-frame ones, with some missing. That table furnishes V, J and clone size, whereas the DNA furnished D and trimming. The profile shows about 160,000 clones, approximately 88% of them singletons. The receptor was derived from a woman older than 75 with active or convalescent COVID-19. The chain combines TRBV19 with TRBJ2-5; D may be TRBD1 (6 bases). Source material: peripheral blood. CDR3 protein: CASRAGQNQETQYF. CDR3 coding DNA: TGTGCCAGTAGAGCAGGACAGAACCAAGAGACCCAGTACTTC. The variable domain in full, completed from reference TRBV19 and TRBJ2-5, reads DGGITQSPKYLFRKEGQNVTLSCEQNLNHDAMYWYRQDPGQGLRLIYYSQIVNDFQKGDIAEGYSVSREKKESFPLTVTSAQKNPTAFYLCASRAGQNQETQYFGPGTRLLVL.